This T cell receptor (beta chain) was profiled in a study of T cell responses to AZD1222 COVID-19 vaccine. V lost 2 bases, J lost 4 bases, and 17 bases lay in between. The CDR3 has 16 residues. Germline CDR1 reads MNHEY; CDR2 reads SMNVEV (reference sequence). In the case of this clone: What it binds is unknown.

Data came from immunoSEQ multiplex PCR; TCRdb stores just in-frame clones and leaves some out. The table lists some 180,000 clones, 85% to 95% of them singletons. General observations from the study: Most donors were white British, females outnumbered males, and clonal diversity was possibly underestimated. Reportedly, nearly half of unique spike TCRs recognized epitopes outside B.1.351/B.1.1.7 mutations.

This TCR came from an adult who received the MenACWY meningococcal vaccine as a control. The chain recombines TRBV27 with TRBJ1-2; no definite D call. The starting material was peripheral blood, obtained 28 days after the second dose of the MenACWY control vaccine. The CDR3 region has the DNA TGTGCCAGCAGTTTAGACCCTGAAGGAGCTACCTATGGCTACACCTTC. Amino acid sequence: CASSLDPEGATYGYTF.